The rows below give T cell receptor beta chains drawn from one sample of a study of liver allograft versus peripheral blood T cells. TCRdb passed the reads through MiXCR, listing each CDR3 protein once. The sample holds several thousand distinct CDR3 sequences; roughly a fifth are singletons and the top ten take about 5%. The receptors shown here come from a human patient who had a liver transplant. The T cells may partly be graft donor cells. The CDR3 runs from the conserved cysteine through the conserved F or W. A D gene is named only where the DNA matches it firmly. Only some rows state a clone size, as once, few, many or a class for expanded clones.

v_call	d_call	j_call	clone_size	cdr3_nt	cdr3_aa
TRBV20-1	.	TRBJ2-7	medium-sized	TGCAGTGCTCTCGGGGCTGGGGGCTACGAGCAGTACTTC	CSALGAGGYEQYF
TRBV15	TRBD1	TRBJ1-5	medium-sized	TGTGCCACCAGGGACTTGGGACAGGGGGCGCGAAGGGGCCAGCCCCAGCATTTT	CATRDLGQGARRGQPQHF
TRBV28	TRBD1	TRBJ2-3	.	TGTGCCAGCAGTCCCCTCGGACAGGGGGGCACAGATACGCAGTATTTT	CASSPLGQGGTDTQYF
TRBV7-3	.	TRBJ1-2	.	TGTGCCAGCAGCCCAACAGGACTAGAGGCCAGTGGCTACACCTTC	CASSPTGLEASGYTF
TRBV5-5	.	TRBJ1-2	medium-sized	TGTGCCAGCAGCCGACTCCCTACACGGGTGAGGGACGGCTACACCTTC	CASSRLPTRVRDGYTF
TRBV7-2	TRBD2	TRBJ2-7	once	TGTGCCAGCAGCTTAGATGCTAGCGGGGGCTACGAGCAGTACTTC	CASSLDASGGYEQYF
TRBV28	.	TRBJ1-2	medium-sized	TGTGCCAGCAGCCGCCCGACTCTGGGGGGCTACACCTTC	CASSRPTLGGYTF
TRBV28	TRBD2	TRBJ2-7	.	TGTGCCAGCACCACGGGGGGTCACGAGCAGTACTTC	CASTTGGHEQYF
TRBV6-1	.	TRBJ1-3	medium-sized	TGTGCCAGCGCATTGTTGGAAAACACCATATATTTT	CASALLENTIYF
TRBV5-5	.	TRBJ1-1	.	TGTGCCAGCAGCTTGCATCCAGGGACTAACACTGAAGCTTTCTTT	CASSLHPGTNTEAFF
TRBV24-1	.	TRBJ1-1	medium-sized	TGTGCCACCAGTGGTTTCCAACACGAGGTAACTGAAGCTTTCTTT	CATSGFQHEVTEAFF
TRBV7-9	.	TRBJ2-7	many	TGTGCCAGAAGCCCCGTCGGGGGCAACACCTACGAGCAGTACTTC	CARSPVGGNTYEQYF
TRBV20-1	.	TRBJ1-2	medium-sized	TGCAGTGCTAGAGACAGGTCAACAATCTATGGCTACACCTTC	CSARDRSTIYGYTF
TRBV20-1	TRBD2	TRBJ2-5	few	TGCAGTGCTAGAAGGACTAGCGGGTGGGAGTCCGCGTTGCAAGAGACCCAGTACTTC	CSARRTSGWESALQETQYF
TRBV10-3	.	TRBJ2-1	once	TGTGCCATCAGCCCAGGGGTTATTTCCGGCCCAGACAATGAGCAGTTCTTC	CAISPGVISGPDNEQFF
TRBV7-2	.	TRBJ2-3	.	TGTGCCAGCAGCCCATACGGGAGCACAGATACGCAGTATTTT	CASSPYGSTDTQYF
TRBV5-6	.	TRBJ1-2	few	TGTGCCAGCAGCCACGCTCTCTATGGCTACACCTTC	CASSHALYGYTF
TRBV28	.	TRBJ1-3	medium-sized	TGTGCCAGCAGTTTCCGGAAGGCTGGAAACACCATATATTTT	CASSFRKAGNTIYF
TRBV6-5	TRBD1	TRBJ2-7	medium-sized	TGTGCCAGCAGTCACGACAGGGAGATGGCCTACGAGCAGTACTTC	CASSHDREMAYEQYF
TRBV5-5	TRBD2	TRBJ2-7	few	TGTGCCAGCAGCCTTGTTCTTACTAGCGGGGGCCCCTACGAGCAGTACTTC	CASSLVLTSGGPYEQYF
TRBV28	TRBD1	TRBJ2-7	medium-sized	TGTGCCAGCAGTCTTCCCAGCCCCCCGGGACAGTTGTACTACGAGCAGTACTTC	CASSLPSPPGQLYYEQYF
TRBV2	TRBD1	TRBJ1-3	medium-sized	TGTGCCAGCATAGGCAGGGGGAACTCTGGAAACACCATATATTTT	CASIGRGNSGNTIYF
TRBV2	.	TRBJ1-3	few	TGTGCCAGCAGTAACGGCCCTCCTCCGGACTCTGGAAACACCATATATTTT	CASSNGPPPDSGNTIYF
TRBV6-5	.	TRBJ2-1	medium-sized	TGTGCCAGCAGTTACTCGAGTCCCGGGACACCTTACAATGAGCAGTTCTTC	CASSYSSPGTPYNEQFF
TRBV9	.	TRBJ2-3	.	TGTGCCAGCAGCGTCGACTCCTTCACAGATACGCAGTATTTT	CASSVDSFTDTQYF
TRBV7-2	TRBD1	TRBJ2-7	medium-sized	TGTGCCAGCAGCCGACAGGGCTACGAGCAGTACTTC	CASSRQGYEQYF
TRBV6-6	.	TRBJ2-7	medium-sized	TGTGCCAGCAGTTACCACCGTCCCCCCCACGAGCAGTACTTC	CASSYHRPPHEQYF
TRBV19	TRBD1	TRBJ2-7	medium-sized	TGTGCCAGTAGCACCACAGGGGTTCGAACCTACGAGCAGTACTTC	CASSTTGVRTYEQYF
TRBV18	TRBD1	TRBJ1-2	large	TGTGCCAGCTCACCCCGCAGGGGGGGCGGCTACACCTTC	CASSPRRGGGYTF
TRBV11-1	.	TRBJ2-5	.	TGTGCCAGCAGCTACGGCGCGCAAGAGACCCAGTACTTC	CASSYGAQETQYF
TRBV20-1	TRBD1	TRBJ1-2	medium-sized	TGCAGTGCTAGGGGGACAGGCTATGGCTACACCTTC	CSARGTGYGYTF
TRBV20-1	TRBD2	TRBJ2-7	few	TGCAGTGCTCTCCGGACTAGCGGGGCCTACGAGCAGTACTTC	CSALRTSGAYEQYF
TRBV27	TRBD1	TRBJ1-2	.	TGTGCCAGCAGTTCCTTGACAGGGGGTGTATTGTGGACCTTC	CASSSLTGGVLWTF